The 29 T cell receptor beta chains below were found in one sample sequenced in a study of blood T cell repertoires in COVID-19. Method: immunoSEQ multiplex PCR; TCRdb's copy keeps in-frame clones and lacks some. There are more than 300,000 clones in the sample; 70% to 90% occur only once, and roughly 1.2% lies in the top ten. Sample: PBMCs or T cells enriched from blood (not recorded which). These receptors came from a woman aged 18-30 years who had recovered from COVID-19.

The CDR3 DNA is TGTGCCACCAGCGACAGGTGGGAAGCTTTCTTT. Translated, it gives CATSDRWEAFF. This chain joins TRBV15 and TRBJ1-1; D is perhaps TRBD1 (6 bases). Germline CDR1 reads LNHNV; CDR2 reads YYDKDF (reference sequence). The V gene lost 5 bases and the J gene lost 8 bases, with 9 bases spanning the gap. CDR3 length equals 11 residues.

This clone was picked up a small number of times. The chain combines TRBV27 with TRBJ1-5, with 10 bases fitting TRBD1. This CDR3 region has 18 residues. V dropped 6 bases and J dropped 2; count of bases not matched to a gene: 13. CDR1 MNHEY and CDR2 SMNVEV come from the germline V gene (reference sequence). This CDR3 reads CASRGDGTGVSGNQPQHF. The CDR3 region has the DNA TGTGCCAGCAGGGGGGACGGGACAGGGGTATCCGGCAATCAGCCCCAGCATTTT.

This clone was counted a single time. This sequence joins TRBV5-6 and TRBJ2-5, with TRBD2 matching over 7 bases. CDR3 size: 14 residues. After removal of 4 bases from V and 4 bases from J, the junction contained 7 bases not matched to a gene. Germline assignment: CDR1 SGHDT and CDR2 YYEEEE. The CDR3, as DNA: TGTGCCAGCAGCCAGGAACTAGCGTTAGAGACCCAGTACTTC. The encoded protein is CASSQELALETQYF.

This clone was seen a handful of times. This CDR3 is also generated by other DNA sequences in the sample. The chain uses TRBV7-9 and TRBJ1-4; TRBD1 is a possible D gene (5 bases). Germline V lookup: CDR1 SEHNR, CDR2 FQNEAQ (reference sequence). The CDR3 contains 14 residues. The V gene lost 3 bases and the J gene lost 7 bases, with 12 bases spanning the gap. The CDR3 coding sequence is TGTGCCAGCAGCTTGGGGCAGGGAGGTGAAAAACTGTTTTTT. Its translation: CASSLGQGGEKLFF.

The V gene is TRBV6-2 or TRBV6-3, the J gene TRBJ2-3, with 8 bases lining up with TRBD2. CDR1 is MNHEY, CDR2 SVGEGT, per germline. The CDR3 consists of 16 residues. Trimming at V came to 3 bases and at J to 4 bases, leaving 9 bases not matched to a gene. The CDR3 DNA follows: TGTGCCAGCAGTTATCCCTTAGCGGGGCTCGCAGATACGCAGTATTTT. This sequence encodes CASSYPLAGLADTQYF.

The chain recombines TRBV30 with TRBJ1-2; D gene ambiguous. The CDR3 has 14 residues. The germline CDR1 and CDR2 sequences are GTSNPN and SVGIG (reference sequence). V lost 0 bases and J lost 0, with 8 bases in between. DNA of the CDR3: TGTGCCTGGAGTGTCAGTCTCTCTAACTATGGCTACACCTTC. Translating it yields CAWSVSLSNYGYTF. The whole variable domain, filled in from reference TRBV30 and TRBJ1-2, reads SQTIHQWPATLVQPVGSPLSLECTVEGTSNPNLYWYRQAAGRGLQLLFYSVGIGQISSEVPQNLSASRPQDRQFILSSKKLLLSDSGFYLCAWSVSLSNYGYTFGSGTRLTVV.

The chain combines TRBV5-6 with TRBJ1-5; 12 nucleotides line up with TRBD1. With 2 bases clipped from V and 8 bases from J, the junction kept 2 bases outside the gene matches. Germline-derived CDR1 and CDR2 are SGHDT and YYEEEE. The CDR3 is made up of 14 amino acids. Here the CDR3 reads CASSLGTGGKPQHF. As DNA, the CDR3 is TGTGCCAGCAGCTTAGGGACAGGGGGCAAGCCCCAGCATTTT.

The chain recombines TRBV7-2 with TRBJ2-1; D remains unclear. Between the trimmed V and J ends, which lost 7 bases and 0 bases, there was a span of 19 bases. From germline, CDR1 is SGHTA and CDR2 FQGNSA. The CDR3 runs 17 residues. The CDR3 DNA reads TGTGCCAGCAACCTCCGAAGGCCGAGGAGCTCCTACAATGAGCAGTTCTTC. Its translation: CASNLRRPRSSYNEQFF.

The chain is built from TRBV7-9 and TRBJ1-4; TRBD1 matches at 7 bases. CDR1 and CDR2 from the germline V gene are SEHNR and FQNEAQ (reference sequence). After removal of 5 bases from V and 7 bases from J, the junction contained 7 bases not matched to a gene. This CDR3 spans 14 amino acids. The chain's CDR3 is CASSPTGVVEKLFF. The DNA for the CDR3 is TGTGCCAGCAGCCCCACAGGGGTGGTTGAAAAACTGTTTTTT.

With regard to this clone: A junction end diverges from the germline sequence, so it may reflect a read error. The chain employs TRBV7-2 and TRBJ2-1, with a possible D match to TRBD2 (5 bases). The CDR3 extends over 15 amino acids. Germline CDR1 reads SGHTA; CDR2 reads FQGNSA. In DNA form, the CDR3 reads TGTGCCAGCAGCCCATGGGCTAGCTCCCACAATGAGCAGTTCTTC. Its translation is CASSPWASSHNEQFF.

This chain links TRBV7-2 with TRBJ2-1; 8 positions match TRBD2. Germline V gene sequence: CDR1 SGHTA, CDR2 FQGNSA. This CDR3 region has 19 residues. V shed 4 bases, J shed 0 bases, and the junction held 14 bases outside the gene matches. CDR3 amino acids: CASSYQNLAGGSSYNEQFF. The CDR3 DNA reads TGTGCCAGCAGCTACCAGAATCTGGCGGGGGGATCCTCCTACAATGAGCAGTTCTTC.

The gene calls are TRBV30 and TRBJ1-2; 8 nucleotides agree with TRBD1. The J segment lost 8 bases and the V segment lost 3 bases, leaving 8 bases of the junction unmatched. The germline CDR1 and CDR2 sequences are GTSNPN and SVGIG (reference sequence). The CDR3 runs 13 residues. CDR3 DNA: TGTGCCTGGAGCCCCGGACAGGGCGGCGGCTACACCTTC. It codes for CAWSPGQGGGYTF.

The chain couples TRBV3-1 (or the pseudogene TRBV3-2) to TRBJ2-3, with 9 bases aligning to TRBD2. Per the germline V gene, CDR1 is LGHDT and CDR2 is YNNKEL (reference sequence). With 0 bases clipped from V and 0 bases from J, the junction kept 7 bases outside the gene matches. This CDR3 region has 18 residues. In DNA form, the CDR3 reads TGTGCCAGCAGCCAAGATCTAGCTAGCGGGGCTAGCACAGATACGCAGTATTTT. Amino acid sequence: CASSQDLASGASTDTQYF.

This chain links TRBV27 with TRBJ1-6, with TRBD1 as a possible D gene (6 bases). CDR1 and CDR2 from the germline V gene are MNHEY and SMNVEV (reference sequence). The CDR3 loop spans 16 amino acids. V lost 5 bases and J 0 bases, leaving 11 bases between the germline ends. The CDR3 here is CASSPGQSSYNSPLHF. The CDR3 DNA reads TGTGCCAGCAGTCCCGGACAGAGCTCCTATAATTCACCCCTCCACTTT.

CDR3 protein: CASSSMGGAETQYF. In DNA form, the CDR3 reads TGTGCCAGCAGCTCGATGGGGGGGGCAGAGACCCAGTACTTC. The chain employs TRBV7-2 and TRBJ2-5, with D possibly being TRBD2 (7 bases). The germline gives CDR1 SGHTA, CDR2 FQGNSA. Trimming cost V 4 bases and J 4 bases, with 13 bases left between them. The CDR3 loop spans 14 amino acids.

The genes are TRBV7-3 and TRBJ1-6; 7 positions agree with TRBD1. After removal of 3 bases from V and 7 bases from J, the junction contained 12 bases not matched to a gene. This CDR3 spans 17 amino acids. From germline, CDR1 is SGHTA and CDR2 FQGTGA. Here the CDR3 DNA reads TGTGCCAGCAGCTTTTCTAACCCGGGACAGCTGAATTCACCCCTCCACTTT. Its protein product is CASSFSNPGQLNSPLHF.

V usage is TRBV14 and J usage is TRBJ1-1; D is unclear. Trimming cost V 4 bases and J 1 base, with 13 bases left between them. Germline V gene sequence: CDR1 SGHDN, CDR2 FVKESK. The CDR3 runs 15 residues. The CDR3: CASSRKDGPNTEAFF. CDR3 sequence (DNA): TGTGCCAGCAGCCGGAAAGATGGGCCGAACACTGAAGCTTTCTTT.

The chain recombines TRBV7-9 with TRBJ2-1, with 8 bases aligning to TRBD1. This CDR3 spans 15 amino acids. V lost 3 bases and J lost 5; bases outside the gene matches: 6. The V gene's germline CDR1 is SEHNR and CDR2 FQNEAQ (reference sequence). CDR3 DNA sequence: TGTGCCAGCAGCTTTGACAGGGGTAAGGACAATGAGCAGTTCTTC. Protein sequence: CASSFDRGKDNEQFF.

This clone was observed once. J is TRBJ2-7 and V is TRBV4-1; the match to TRBD1 covers 10 bases. The V segment lost 6 bases and the J segment 9 bases; nucleotides outside the gene matches: 8. The CDR3 is 13 residues long. Germline V lookup: CDR1 MGHRA, CDR2 YSYEKL. The CDR3 DNA reads TGCGCCAGCAGTCCGGGGACAGGGGCCGGGCAGTACTTC. This encodes CASSPGTGAGQYF.

J is TRBJ1-1 and V is TRBV27; TRBD1 matches at 8 bases. Germline CDR1 is MNHEY and CDR2 is SMNVEV (reference sequence). V shed 3 bases and J 1 base; nucleotides not matched to a gene: 10. CDR3 length equals 17 residues. CDR3 in DNA: TGTGCCAGCAGTTTGAGTAGGACAGGGCTGAGGAACACTGAAGCTTTCTTT. The encoded protein is CASSLSRTGLRNTEAFF.

The chain employs TRBV4-2 and TRBJ2-5; the match to TRBD2 covers 11 bases. Germline V CDR1 and CDR2: LGHNA, YNFKEQ. The CDR3 loop spans 18 amino acids. With V trimmed by 0 bases and J by 4 bases, 10 bases remained unmatched. CDR3 sequence: CASSQDRSSGGRGETQYF. The CDR3 DNA sequence: TGTGCCAGCAGCCAAGATAGGTCTAGCGGGGGGAGAGGAGAGACCCAGTACTTC.

J is TRBJ2-1 and V is TRBV6-5, with D possibly matching TRBD1 (5 bases). V lost 6 bases and J lost 0, with 12 bases in between. CDR1 and CDR2 from the germline V gene are MNHEY and SVGAGI. The CDR3 extends over 15 amino acids. CDR3 bases: TGTGCCAGCAGCTCCGACAGAGCCTCCTACAATGAGCAGTTCTTC. The encoded protein is CASSSDRASYNEQFF.

The J gene is TRBJ1-2, the V gene TRBV7-9; TRBD1 aligns across 8 bases. Germline V gene lookup returns CDR1 SEHNR and CDR2 FQNEAQ (reference sequence). V shed 2 bases, J shed 1 base, and the junction held 9 bases outside the gene matches. This CDR3 region has 17 residues. The CDR3 spells CASSLYMTGAGNYGYTF. The CDR3, as DNA: TGTGCCAGCAGCTTATATATGACAGGGGCGGGTAACTATGGCTACACCTTC.

This chain joins TRBV30 and TRBJ1-2; TRBD1 agrees at 9 bases. CDR1 and CDR2 from the germline V gene are GTSNPN and SVGIG (reference sequence). The length of the CDR3 is 15 residues. Germline trimming cut 0 bases from V and 4 bases from J; bases unmatched to any gene: 6. The DNA for the CDR3 is TGTGCCTGGAGTGTAGGGGACAGGGACGGCTATGGCTACACCTTC. This gives the protein CAWSVGDRDGYGYTF.

The V gene is TRBV19, the J gene TRBJ2-1; 10 bases match TRBD2. The CDR3 runs to 14 residues. The germline gives CDR1 LNHDA, CDR2 SQIVND (reference sequence). V trimming: 10 bases; J trimming: 4 bases; junction bases outside the gene matches: 7. CDR3 residues: CATQAGGDYNEQFF. In DNA form, the CDR3 reads TGTGCCACCCAAGCGGGGGGGGATTACAATGAGCAGTTCTTC.

The V call is TRBV27, the J call TRBJ2-5, with 9 bases identical to TRBD1. Germline CDR1 MNHEY, CDR2 SMNVEV (reference sequence). J lost 5 bases, V lost 2 bases, and 9 bases had no gene match. The CDR3 is 16 residues long. The CDR3 is CASSLGTGQGGETQYF. Written as DNA, the CDR3 is TGTGCCAGCAGTTTAGGGACGGGACAGGGTGGTGAGACCCAGTACTTC.

The V and J genes are TRBV4-1 and TRBJ2-5; 8 positions agree with TRBD1. Germline V gene lookup returns CDR1 MGHRA and CDR2 YSYEKL. Losses at the gene ends were 0 bases for V and 5 bases for J; bases not matched to a gene: 8. The CDR3 runs to 16 residues. The CDR3 loop is CASSQDRGTGWETQYF. Written as DNA, the CDR3 is TGCGCCAGCAGCCAAGATAGGGGGACAGGATGGGAGACCCAGTACTTC.

The V call is TRBV7-3, the J call TRBJ2-1; TRBD1 might be the D (6 bases). There are 15 residues in the CDR3. Looked up from germline, CDR1 is SGHTA and CDR2 is FQGTGA. Trimming removed 2 bases at V and 5 bases at J, with 13 bases between. The CDR3 region has the DNA TGTGCCAGCAGCTTACAGGGGCTCCCACACAATGAGCAGTTCTTC. This sequence encodes CASSLQGLPHNEQFF.

The V call is TRBV27, the J call TRBJ1-2; D is unresolved. The CDR3 consists of 12 residues. The V and J ends lost 4 bases and 2 bases respectively, with 5 bases between them. Germline V lookup: CDR1 MNHEY, CDR2 SMNVEV (reference sequence). DNA of the CDR3: TGTGCCAGCAGTTCTCAGAACTATGGCTACACCTTC. Its protein is CASSSQNYGYTF.